Following are 5 T cell receptor beta chains from one sample sequenced in a study of T cell responses to AZD1222 COVID-19 vaccine. Profiled with immunoSEQ multiplex PCR; TCRdb holds only in-frame clones, not every one. The top ten hold about 14% of the sample, which has under 150,000 clones, about 91% seen once. Material: peripheral blood, obtained on day 0 of AZD1222 vaccination. These receptors were taken from an adult in good health.

The V and J genes are TRBV27 and TRBJ1-5; possibly TRBD1 for D (6 bases). CDR1 is MNHEY and CDR2 is SMNVEV in the germline V gene (reference sequence). The CDR3 totals 16 residues. Trimming cost V 4 bases and J 4 bases, with 17 bases left between them. CDR3 in DNA: TGTGCCAGCAGTTATACAGGGAACGGGGTTAATCAGCCCCAGCATTTT. Protein product: CASSYTGNGVNQPQHF.

The chain has TRBV2 and TRBJ1-1, with a weak D call TRBD1 (6 bases). CDR1 is SNHLY, CDR2 FYNNEI, per germline. CDR3 size: 13 residues. V was pared by 7 bases and J by 1 base, with 10 bases between. DNA for the CDR3: TGTGCCAGCATGAAGGACAGGAACACTGAAGCTTTCTTT. Residues: CASMKDRNTEAFF.

This chain joins TRBV29-1 and TRBJ2-3; D uncertain. This CDR3 has 11 amino acids. Between the trimmed V and J ends, which lost 4 bases and 1 base, there was a span of 3 bases. CDR1 is SQVTM and CDR2 is ANQGSEA in the germline V gene. CDR3 coding DNA: TGCAGCGTTGCGGGCACAGATACGCAGTATTTT. It encodes CSVAGTDTQYF.

This clone has ten or more counts. This chain joins TRBV27 and TRBJ1-1; no firm D call. The CDR3 runs to 13 residues. Germline V gene data show CDR1 as MNHEY and CDR2 as SMNVEV (reference sequence). The V and J ends lost 1 base and 6 bases respectively, with 9 bases between them. For the CDR3, the DNA is TGTGCCAGCAGTTTATACGAGGGATCTGAAGCTTTCTTT. Its protein product is CASSLYEGSEAFF.

This chain uses TRBV2 with TRBJ2-5; TRBD2 might be the D (6 bases). Germline CDR1 and CDR2: SNHLY and FYNNEI. The V end lost 3 bases, the J end lost 2 bases, and 13 bases lay between the germline ends. This CDR3 has 15 residues. The DNA of the CDR3 is TGTGCCAGCAGTGACGGCGGGGTGGTTCAAGAGACCCAGTACTTC. This sequence encodes CASSDGGVVQETQYF.